This T cell receptor (beta chain) was profiled in a study of OX40 agonist ivuxolimab in advanced cancers. Study-level findings and limits: CD4+ and CD8+ blood T cells expanded clonally by week 6 at 0.1 to 3.0 mg/kg.

As regards this clone: No antigen is known for it.

Sequenced by immunoSEQ multiplex PCR; TCRdb stores in-frame clones only, minus some. The sample contains about 75,000 clones, more than 90% of which appear only once. Patients were ruled out by autoimmune disease history or systemic immunosuppression. Per the germline V gene, CDR1 is LGHNA and CDR2 is YSLEER. Deletions cut 2 bases from V and 6 bases from J, with 12 bases between. The CDR3 is 14 residues long. Material: CD4+ or CD8+ T cells sorted from blood, obtained in a trial of the OX40 agonist ivuxolimab. The rearrangement uses TRBV4-3 and TRBJ2-3; D is possibly TRBD2 (5 bases). This receptor was identified in an adult with an advanced solid tumor such as melanoma, head and neck, liver or kidney cancer. CDR3 bases: TGCGCCAGCAGCCAATCCTCCACGGGGGATACGCAGTATTTT. Protein sequence: CASSQSSTGDTQYF.